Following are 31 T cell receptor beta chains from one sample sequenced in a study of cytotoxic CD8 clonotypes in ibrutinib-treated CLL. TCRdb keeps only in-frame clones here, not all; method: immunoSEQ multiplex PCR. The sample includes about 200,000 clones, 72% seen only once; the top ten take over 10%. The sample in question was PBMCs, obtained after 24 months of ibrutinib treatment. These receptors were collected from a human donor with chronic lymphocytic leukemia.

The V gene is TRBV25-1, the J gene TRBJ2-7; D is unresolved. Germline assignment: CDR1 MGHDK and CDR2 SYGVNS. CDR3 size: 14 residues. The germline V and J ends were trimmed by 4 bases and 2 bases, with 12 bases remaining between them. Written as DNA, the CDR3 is TGTGCCAGCAGTGGGGCCCTACCCCCCTACGAGCAGTACTTC. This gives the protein CASSGALPPYEQYF.

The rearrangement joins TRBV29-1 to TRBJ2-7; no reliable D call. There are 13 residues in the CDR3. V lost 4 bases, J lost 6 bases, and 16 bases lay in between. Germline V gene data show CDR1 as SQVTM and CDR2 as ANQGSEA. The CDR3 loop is CSVVVAGRGEQYF. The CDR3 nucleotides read TGCAGCGTTGTTGTGGCAGGACGCGGCGAGCAGTACTTC.

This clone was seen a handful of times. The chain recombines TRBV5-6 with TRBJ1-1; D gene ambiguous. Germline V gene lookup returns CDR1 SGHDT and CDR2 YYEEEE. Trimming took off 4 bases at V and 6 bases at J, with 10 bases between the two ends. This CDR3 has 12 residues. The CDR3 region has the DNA TGTGCCAGCAGCAAACAGCGGTCTGAAGCTTTCTTT. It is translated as CASSKQRSEAFF.

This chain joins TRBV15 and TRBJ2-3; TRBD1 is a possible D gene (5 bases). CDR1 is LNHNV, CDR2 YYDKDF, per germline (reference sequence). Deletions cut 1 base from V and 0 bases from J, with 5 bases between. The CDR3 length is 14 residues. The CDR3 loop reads CATSRGGSTDTQYF. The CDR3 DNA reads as TGTGCCACCAGCAGAGGGGGCAGCACAGATACGCAGTATTTT.

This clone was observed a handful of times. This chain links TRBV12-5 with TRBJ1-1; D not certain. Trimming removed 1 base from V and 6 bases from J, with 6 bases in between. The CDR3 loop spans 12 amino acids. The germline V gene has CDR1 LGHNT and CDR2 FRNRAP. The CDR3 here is CASGLGVAEAFF. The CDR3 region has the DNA TGTGCTAGTGGTTTGGGGGTCGCTGAAGCTTTCTTT.

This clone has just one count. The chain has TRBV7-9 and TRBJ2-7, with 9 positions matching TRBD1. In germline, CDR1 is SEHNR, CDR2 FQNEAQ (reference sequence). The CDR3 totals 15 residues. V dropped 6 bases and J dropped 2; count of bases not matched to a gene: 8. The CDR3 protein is CASRRSGTGTYEQYF. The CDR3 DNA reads TGTGCCAGCAGGCGTTCTGGGACAGGGACCTACGAGCAGTACTTC.

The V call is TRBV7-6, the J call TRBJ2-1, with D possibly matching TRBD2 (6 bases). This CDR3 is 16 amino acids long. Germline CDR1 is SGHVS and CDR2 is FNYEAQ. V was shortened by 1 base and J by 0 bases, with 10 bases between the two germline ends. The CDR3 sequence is CASSLVIGGSYNEQFF. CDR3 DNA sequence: TGTGCCAGCAGCTTAGTTATCGGGGGCTCCTACAATGAGCAGTTCTTC.

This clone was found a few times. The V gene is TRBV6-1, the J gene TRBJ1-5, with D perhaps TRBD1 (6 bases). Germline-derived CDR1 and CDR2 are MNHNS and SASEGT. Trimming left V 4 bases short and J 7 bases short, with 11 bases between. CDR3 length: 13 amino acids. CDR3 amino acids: CASSATGGQPQHF. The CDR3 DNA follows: TGTGCCAGCAGTGCGACAGGCGGGCAGCCCCAGCATTTT.

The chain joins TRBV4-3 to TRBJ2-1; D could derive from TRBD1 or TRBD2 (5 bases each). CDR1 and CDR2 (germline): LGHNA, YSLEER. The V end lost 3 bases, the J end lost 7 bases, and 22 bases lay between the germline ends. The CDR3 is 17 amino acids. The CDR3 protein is CASSQATGTTPENEQFF. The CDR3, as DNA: TGCGCCAGCAGCCAGGCCACCGGGACCACCCCGGAGAATGAGCAGTTCTTC.

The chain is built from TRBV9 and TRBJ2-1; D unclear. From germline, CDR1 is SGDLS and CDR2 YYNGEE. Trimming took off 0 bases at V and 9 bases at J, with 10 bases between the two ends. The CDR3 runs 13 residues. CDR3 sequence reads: CASSVALIPEQFF. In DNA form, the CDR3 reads TGTGCCAGCAGCGTAGCTTTGATTCCTGAGCAGTTCTTC.

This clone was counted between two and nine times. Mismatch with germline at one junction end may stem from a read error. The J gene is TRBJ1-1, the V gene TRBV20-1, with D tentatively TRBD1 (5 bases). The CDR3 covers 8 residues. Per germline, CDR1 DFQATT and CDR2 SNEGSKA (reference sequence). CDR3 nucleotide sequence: TGCAGTGCTAGAGGCAGGGAGTTT. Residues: CSARGREF.

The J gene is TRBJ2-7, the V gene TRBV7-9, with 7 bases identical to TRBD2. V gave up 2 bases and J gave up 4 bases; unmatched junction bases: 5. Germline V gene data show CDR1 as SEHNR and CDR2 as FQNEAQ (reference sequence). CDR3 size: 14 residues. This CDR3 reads CASSLITSEYEQYF. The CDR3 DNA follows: TGTGCCAGCAGCTTAATTACTAGCGAGTACGAGCAGTACTTC.

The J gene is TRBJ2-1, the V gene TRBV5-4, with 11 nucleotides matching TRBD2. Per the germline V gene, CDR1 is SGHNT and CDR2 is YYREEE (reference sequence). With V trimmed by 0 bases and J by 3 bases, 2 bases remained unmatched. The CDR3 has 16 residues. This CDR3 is CASSLGGLADYNEQFF. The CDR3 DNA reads TGTGCCAGCAGCTTGGGGGGACTAGCGGACTACAATGAGCAGTTCTTC.

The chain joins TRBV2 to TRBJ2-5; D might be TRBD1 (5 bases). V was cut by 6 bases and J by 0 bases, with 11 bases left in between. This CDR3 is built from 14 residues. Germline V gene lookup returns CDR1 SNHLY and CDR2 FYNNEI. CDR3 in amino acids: CASRYDRNQETQYF. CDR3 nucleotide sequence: TGTGCCAGCAGGTATGACAGAAACCAAGAGACCCAGTACTTC.

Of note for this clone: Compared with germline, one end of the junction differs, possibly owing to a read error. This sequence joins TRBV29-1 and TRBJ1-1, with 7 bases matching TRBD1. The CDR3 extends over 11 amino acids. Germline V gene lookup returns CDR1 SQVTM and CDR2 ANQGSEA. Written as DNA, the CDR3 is TGCAGCGGCGGACAGGTTTCTGATGGGGGCTTT. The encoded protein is CSGGQVSDGGF.

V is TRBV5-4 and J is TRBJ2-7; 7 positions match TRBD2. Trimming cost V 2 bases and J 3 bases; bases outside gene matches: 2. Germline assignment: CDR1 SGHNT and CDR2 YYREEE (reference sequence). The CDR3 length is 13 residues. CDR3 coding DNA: TGTGCCAGCAGCTTAGCGGGGCGCTACGAGCAGTACTTC. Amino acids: CASSLAGRYEQYF.

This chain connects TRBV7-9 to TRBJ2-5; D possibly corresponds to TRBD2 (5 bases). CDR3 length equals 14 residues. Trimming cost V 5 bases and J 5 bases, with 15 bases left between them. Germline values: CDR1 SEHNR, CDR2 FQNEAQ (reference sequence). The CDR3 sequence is CASSPTSSGETQYF. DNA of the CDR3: TGTGCCAGCAGCCCAACGTCGAGCGGTGAGACCCAGTACTTC.

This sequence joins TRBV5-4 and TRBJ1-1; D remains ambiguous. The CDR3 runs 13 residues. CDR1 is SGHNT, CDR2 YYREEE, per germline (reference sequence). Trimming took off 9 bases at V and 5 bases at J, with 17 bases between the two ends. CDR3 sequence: CATQVRGETEAFF. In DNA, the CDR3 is TGTGCCACCCAGGTACGTGGGGAGACTGAAGCTTTCTTT.

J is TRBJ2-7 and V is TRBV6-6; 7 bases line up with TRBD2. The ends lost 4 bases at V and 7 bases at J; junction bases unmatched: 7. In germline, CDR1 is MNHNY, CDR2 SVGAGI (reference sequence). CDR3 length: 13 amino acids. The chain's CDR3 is CASSFKRDGEQYF. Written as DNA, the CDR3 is TGTGCCAGCAGTTTTAAGCGGGATGGGGAGCAGTACTTC.

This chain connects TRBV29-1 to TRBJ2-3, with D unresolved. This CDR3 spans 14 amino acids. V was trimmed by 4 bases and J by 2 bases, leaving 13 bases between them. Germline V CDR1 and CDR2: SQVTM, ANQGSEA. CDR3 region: CSVGFRLFTDTQYF. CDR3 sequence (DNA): TGCAGCGTTGGATTTAGGCTATTCACAGATACGCAGTATTTT.

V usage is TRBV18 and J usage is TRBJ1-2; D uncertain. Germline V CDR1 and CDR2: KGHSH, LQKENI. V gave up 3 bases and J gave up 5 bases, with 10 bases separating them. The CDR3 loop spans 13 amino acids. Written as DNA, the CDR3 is TGTGCCAGCTCACCCCCGGGAGAGTATGGCTACACCTTC. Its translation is CASSPPGEYGYTF.

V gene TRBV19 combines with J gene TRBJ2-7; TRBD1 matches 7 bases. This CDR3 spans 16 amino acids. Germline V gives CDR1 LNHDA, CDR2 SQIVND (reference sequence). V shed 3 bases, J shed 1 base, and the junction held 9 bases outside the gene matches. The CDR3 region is CASSMDSVTGSYEQYF. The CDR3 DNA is TGTGCCAGTAGTATGGATTCGGTGACAGGGTCCTACGAGCAGTACTTC.

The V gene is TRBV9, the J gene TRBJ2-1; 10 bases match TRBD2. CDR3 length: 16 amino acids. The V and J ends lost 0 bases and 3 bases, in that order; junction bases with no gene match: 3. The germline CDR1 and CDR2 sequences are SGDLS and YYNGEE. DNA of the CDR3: TGTGCCAGCAGCGTAGTATCTAGCGGGAGCTACAATGAGCAGTTCTTC. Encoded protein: CASSVVSSGSYNEQFF.

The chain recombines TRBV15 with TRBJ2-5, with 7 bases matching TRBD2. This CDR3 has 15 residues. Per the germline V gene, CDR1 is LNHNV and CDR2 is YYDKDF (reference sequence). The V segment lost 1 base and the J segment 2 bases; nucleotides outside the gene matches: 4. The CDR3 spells CATSRVVSGQETQYF. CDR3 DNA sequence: TGTGCCACCAGCAGAGTGGTTAGCGGGCAAGAGACCCAGTACTTC.

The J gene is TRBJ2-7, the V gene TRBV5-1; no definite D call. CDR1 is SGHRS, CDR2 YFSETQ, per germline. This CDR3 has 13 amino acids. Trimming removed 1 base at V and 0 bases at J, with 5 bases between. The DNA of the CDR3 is TGCGCCAGCAGCTTGCACACCTCCTACGAGCAGTACTTC. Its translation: CASSLHTSYEQYF.

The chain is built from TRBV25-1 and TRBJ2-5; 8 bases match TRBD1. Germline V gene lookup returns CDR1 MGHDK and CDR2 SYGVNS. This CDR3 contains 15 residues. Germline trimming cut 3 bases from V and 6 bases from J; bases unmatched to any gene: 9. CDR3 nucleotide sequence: TGTGCCAGCAGTGATTATGGACAGGGAACGAAGACCCAGTACTTC. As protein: CASSDYGQGTKTQYF.

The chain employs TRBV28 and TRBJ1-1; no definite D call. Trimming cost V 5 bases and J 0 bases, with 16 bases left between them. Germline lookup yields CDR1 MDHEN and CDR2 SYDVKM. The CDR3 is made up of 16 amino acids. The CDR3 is CASSPSSTAMNTEAFF. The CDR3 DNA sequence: TGTGCCAGCAGTCCCTCATCGACGGCCATGAACACTGAAGCTTTCTTT.

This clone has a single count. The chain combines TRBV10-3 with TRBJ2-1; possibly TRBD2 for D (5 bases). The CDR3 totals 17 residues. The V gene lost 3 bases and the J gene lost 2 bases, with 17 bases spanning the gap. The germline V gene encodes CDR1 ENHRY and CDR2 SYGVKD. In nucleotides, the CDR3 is TGTGCCATCAGTGATGAGTGGTGGGCGGGTACCTACAATGAGCAGTTCTTC. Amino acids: CAISDEWWAGTYNEQFF.

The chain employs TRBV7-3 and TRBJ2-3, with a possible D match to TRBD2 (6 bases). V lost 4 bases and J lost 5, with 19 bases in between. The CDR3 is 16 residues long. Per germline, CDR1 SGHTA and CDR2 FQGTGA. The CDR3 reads CASSSGPQGGGDTQYF. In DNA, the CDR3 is TGTGCCAGCAGCTCCGGACCCCAGGGAGGAGGAGATACGCAGTATTTT.

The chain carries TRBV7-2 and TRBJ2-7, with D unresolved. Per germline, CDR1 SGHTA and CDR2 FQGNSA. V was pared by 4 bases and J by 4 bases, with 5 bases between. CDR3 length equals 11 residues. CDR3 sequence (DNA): TGTGCCAGCAGCTGGTCTTACGAGCAGTACTTC. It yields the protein CASSWSYEQYF.

The CDR3 spells CASSPGSIGFMNTEAFF. CDR3 sequence (DNA): TGCGCCAGCAGCCCGGGGTCAATTGGGTTCATGAACACTGAAGCTTTCTTT. The gene calls are TRBV4-1 and TRBJ1-1; D gene ambiguous. In germline, CDR1 is MGHRA, CDR2 YSYEKL. V gave up 4 bases and J gave up 0 bases, with 18 bases separating them. The length of the CDR3 is 17 residues.